This T cell receptor beta chain was recorded in a study of shared clonotypes between healthy human individuals. Study-level information: The cohort comprised two women and a few men. Their ages spanned 18 to 49 years. General study points: Naive CD4 clonotype sharing across a few donors was 5% to 6%. Exclusively blood specimens were collected; tissue repertoires likely differ.

This clone has only one observation. What it binds is not known. Naive CD8 cells were CD45RO-negative, positively selected for CCR7, excluding terminally differentiated effector memory CD45RA+ cells. Study processing details: In the immunoSEQ data, sequences were junction-only and lacked quality scores, so filtering differed. Measured with immunoSEQ multiplex PCR; TCRdb has only the in-frame clones, and not every one. V and J calls and clone size follow that table, whereas D and trimming were derived from the DNA. The table shows about 2.2 million clones, with about 92% occurring only once. V was trimmed by 0 bases and J by 2 bases, leaving 14 bases between them. The CDR3 has 17 residues. Germline V gene sequence: CDR1 LNHDA, CDR2 SQIVND (reference sequence).

The sample taken for sequencing was naive CD8+ T cells from PBMCs. The origin of this receptor is a man aged 18 to 29 in good health. Some clones in this sample may be carry-over from other donors' samples. The chain is built from TRBV19 and TRBJ1-5, with D possibly TRBD1 on 5 matching bases. The CDR3 is CASSIDVQGLGNQPQHF. The CDR3 coding sequence is TGTGCCAGTAGTATAGATGTGCAGGGTTTGGGCAATCAGCCCCAGCATTTT.